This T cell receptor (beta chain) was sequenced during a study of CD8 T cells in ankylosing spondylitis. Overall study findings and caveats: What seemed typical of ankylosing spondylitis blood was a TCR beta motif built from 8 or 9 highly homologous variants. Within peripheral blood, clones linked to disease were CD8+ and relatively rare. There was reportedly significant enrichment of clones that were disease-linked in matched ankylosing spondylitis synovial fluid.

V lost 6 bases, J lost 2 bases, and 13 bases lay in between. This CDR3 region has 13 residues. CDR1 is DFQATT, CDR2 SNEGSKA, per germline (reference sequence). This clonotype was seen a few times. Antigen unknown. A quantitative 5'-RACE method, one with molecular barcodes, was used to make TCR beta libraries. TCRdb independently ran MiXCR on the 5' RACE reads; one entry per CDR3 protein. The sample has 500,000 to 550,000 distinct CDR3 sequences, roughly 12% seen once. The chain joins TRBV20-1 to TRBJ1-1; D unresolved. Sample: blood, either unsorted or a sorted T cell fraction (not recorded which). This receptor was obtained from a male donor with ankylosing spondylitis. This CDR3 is CSADGVGNTEAFF. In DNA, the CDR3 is TGCAGTGCGGATGGGGTAGGCAACACTGAAGCTTTCTTT.